This TCR beta chain was identified in a study of patients and donors after allogeneic stem cell transplantation. A single record per CDR3 protein comes from TCRdb applying MiXCR to the RT-PCR reads. The sample shows hundreds of thousands of distinct CDR3 sequences, more than 15% of them seen only once. This clonotype was counted between two and nine times. Sequenced sample: blood, either unsorted or a sorted T cell fraction (not recorded which). The receptor comes from a human donor who was either an allogeneic HSCT recipient or a stem cell or donor lymphocyte infusion donor (not recorded which). It is not recorded whose cells these are; they may come from a transplant donor.

The CDR3 spells CASSLAHEYEQYF. CDR3 nucleotide sequence: TGCGCCAGCAGCTTGGCCCACGAATACGAGCAGTACTTC. J is TRBJ2-7 and V is TRBV5-1; D is unresolved. V was cut by 0 bases and J by 4 bases, with 8 bases left in between. The CDR3 loop spans 13 amino acids. The germline gives CDR1 SGHRS, CDR2 YFSETQ.